This T cell receptor (beta chain) was recovered during a study of beta chain features in type 1 diabetes. General study points: Resolution of whether HLA type affects TCRB rearrangement was not achieved here. In the patient group, naive, central memory and Treg TCRB repertoires seemed more alike than in the healthy donor group. Whatever favoring of shorter templates PCR might show would apply equally to patients and controls.

The germline V gene encodes CDR1 LGHNA and CDR2 YSLEER. V was pared by 2 bases and J by 2 bases, with 12 bases between. The CDR3 loop spans 15 amino acids. Of note for this clone: Its antigen is still unknown.

CD45RO/CCR7/CD25/CD127/CD95/CD27 separated CD4+ naive, central memory, regulatory and stem cell-like memory cells by sorting. Expressed TCRB transcripts were sequenced because the isolated RNA had all been reverse transcribed beforehand. Data came from immunoSEQ multiplex PCR; TCRdb stores just in-frame clones and leaves some out. The sample lists about 620,000 clones, 15% occurring once. The sample comprised naive CD4+ T cells from blood. V usage is TRBV4-3 and J usage is TRBJ1-2; D unclear. This clonotype originated in a man aged 18-30 years in good health. CDR3 sequence (DNA): TGCGCCAGCAGCCAATTGTTGCACGGGAACTATGGCTACACCTTC. Translated: CASSQLLHGNYGYTF.